This T cell receptor beta chain was captured in a study of blood T cell repertoires in COVID-19. In the study overall: T cells, B-cell-depleted T cells, or PBMCs provided the cDNA or gDNA that served as material.

Method: immunoSEQ multiplex PCR; TCRdb's copy keeps in-frame clones and lacks some. Here the sample spans about 300,000 clones, 80% to 95% being singletons. Germline CDR1 reads SEHNR; CDR2 reads FQNEAQ (reference sequence). Germline trimming cut 5 bases from V and 4 bases from J; bases unmatched to any gene: 10. This CDR3 is 17 amino acids long. The sample taken for sequencing was PBMCs or T cells enriched from blood (not recorded which). This receptor was identified in a woman aged 30 to 39 who had recovered from COVID-19. The genes are TRBV7-9 and TRBJ2-5; TRBD2 agrees at 13 bases. This chain's CDR3 is CASSPRTSGSFRETQYF. The DNA for the CDR3 is TGTGCCAGCAGCCCTCGGACTAGCGGGAGTTTCCGAGAGACCCAGTACTTC.